Shown below are 28 T cell receptor beta chains from a single sample sequenced in a study of OX40 agonist ivuxolimab in advanced cancers. Produced via immunoSEQ multiplex PCR; TCRdb's table is partial and in-frame only. Counted here are approximately 72,000 clones, approximately 82% occurring once; the ten biggest clones make up about 1.6%. The sequencing used CD4+ or CD8+ T cells sorted from blood, collected in a trial of the OX40 agonist ivuxolimab. These receptors were obtained from an adult with an advanced solid tumor such as melanoma, head and neck, liver or kidney cancer.

The chain has TRBV11-2 and TRBJ2-7, with D possibly matching TRBD2 (6 bases). CDR3 length equals 15 residues. Germline CDR1 and CDR2: SGHAT and FQNNGV. Trimming shortened V by 3 bases and J by 3 bases, and 15 bases separated the two germline ends. CDR3 region: CASSFSREPDYEQYF. In DNA, the CDR3 is TGTGCCAGCAGCTTTAGCCGGGAGCCCGACTACGAGCAGTACTTC.

This clone occurred a few times. The rearrangement links TRBV11-1 to TRBJ2-7; 7 positions agree with TRBD2. Germline trimming cut 5 bases from V and 7 bases from J; bases unmatched to any gene: 11. The germline CDR1 and CDR2 sequences are SGHAT and FQDESV (reference sequence). This CDR3 has 14 residues. The CDR3 DNA sequence: TGTGCCAGCAGCCTGACGAGCGGGACTGGGGAGCAGTACTTC. It yields the protein CASSLTSGTGEQYF.

V usage is TRBV7-6 and J usage is TRBJ1-1; D gene ambiguous. Trimming pared 0 bases from V and 1 base from J, leaving 6 bases between. The germline CDR1 and CDR2 sequences are SGHVS and FNYEAQ. The CDR3 sequence is 14 residues long. This chain's CDR3 is CASSLATTNTEAFF. CDR3 in DNA: TGTGCCAGCAGCTTAGCCACCACGAACACTGAAGCTTTCTTT. The full variable domain, rest sourced from reference TRBV7-6 and TRBJ1-1, is GAGVSQSPRYKVTKRGQDVALRCDPISGHVSLYWYRQALGQGPEFLTYFNYEAQQDKSGLPNDRFSAERPEGSISTLTIQRTEQRDSAMYRCASSLATTNTEAFFGQGTRLTVV.

V and J are TRBV9 and TRBJ2-1; D is uncertain. Germline CDR1 and CDR2: SGDLS and YYNGEE. Trimming left V 3 bases short and J 9 bases short, with 13 bases between. The CDR3 is made up of 13 amino acids. The CDR3: CASSDPSGGEQFF. CDR3 DNA: TGTGCCAGCAGCGACCCTAGTGGCGGTGAGCAGTTCTTC.

The chain couples TRBV14 to TRBJ2-7; D not certain. CDR3 length: 12 amino acids. CDR1 and CDR2 from the germline V gene are SGHDN and FVKESK. V lost 1 base and J lost 4, with 5 bases in between. CDR3 protein: CASSQAVYEQYF. The DNA of the CDR3 is TGTGCCAGCAGCCAAGCCGTATACGAGCAGTACTTC.

V and J are TRBV28 and TRBJ1-5; no definite D call. Germline V gene lookup returns CDR1 MDHEN and CDR2 SYDVKM. V shed 6 bases and J shed 5 bases, with 11 bases lying between them. The CDR3 has 13 residues. This CDR3 is CASRDSLDQPQHF. DNA for the CDR3: TGTGCCAGCAGGGATTCATTAGATCAGCCCCAGCATTTT.

The J gene is TRBJ1-2, the V gene TRBV9; D perhaps matches TRBD1 (5 bases). CDR1 and CDR2 (germline): SGDLS, YYNGEE. This CDR3 comprises 13 residues. The V gene lost 3 bases and the J gene lost 4 bases, with 10 bases spanning the gap. The CDR3 coding sequence is TGTGCCAGCAGCGGCCGGGGCGGCTATGGCTACACCTTC. Translating gives CASSGRGGYGYTF.

The V gene is TRBV21-1, the J gene TRBJ2-7; the D call in the table, TRBD2, was not verified against the DNA. TRBV21-1 represents a pseudogene. CDR3 length equals 20 residues. This CDR3 is CASSKGPQSGMRHRTGEQYF. In DNA, the CDR3 is TGTGCCAGCAGCAAAGGTCCCCAGAGCGGGATGCGTCATCGGACGGGCGAGCAGTACTTC.

This rearrangement joins TRBV4-2 to TRBJ1-2; TRBD1 agrees at 7 bases. The ends lost 2 bases at V and 6 bases at J; junction bases unmatched: 3. Germline assignment: CDR1 LGHNA and CDR2 YNFKEQ. This CDR3 comprises 13 residues. The CDR3 bases are TGTGCCAGCAGCCAACCAGGGGGGGATGGCTACACCTTC. Translated, it gives CASSQPGGDGYTF.

This CDR3 is CASSPGLALGNEQFF. CDR3 bases: TGCGCCAGCAGCCCAGGACTAGCGCTAGGGAATGAGCAGTTCTTC. V gene TRBV4-3 combines with J gene TRBJ2-1; TRBD2 aligns across 9 bases. CDR1 is LGHNA and CDR2 is YSLEER in the germline V gene. V was clipped by 4 bases and J by 7 bases; unmatched bases: 8. This CDR3 spans 15 amino acids.

This chain uses TRBV7-9 with TRBJ1-5; D is uncertain. Germline loops: CDR1 SEHNR, CDR2 FQNEAQ (reference sequence). V was pared by 5 bases and J by 4 bases, with 9 bases between. The CDR3 has 13 residues. The CDR3 sequence is CASSLSSNQPQHF. The CDR3, as DNA: TGTGCCAGCAGCCTAAGCAGTAATCAGCCCCAGCATTTT.

The chain has TRBV7-9 and TRBJ2-3, with no clear D. V was pared by 1 base and J by 2 bases, with 7 bases between. The CDR3 is made up of 14 amino acids. Germline lookup yields CDR1 SEHNR and CDR2 FQNEAQ (reference sequence). CDR3 sequence (DNA): TGTGCCAGCAGCTTAGTAGCTTCCACAGATACGCAGTATTTT. This translates into CASSLVASTDTQYF.

The genes are TRBV19 and TRBJ1-1; D gene uncertain. V gave up 6 bases and J gave up 3 bases, with 20 bases separating them. CDR1 and CDR2 (germline): LNHDA, SQIVND (reference sequence). This CDR3 is built from 16 residues. The CDR3 DNA follows: TGTGCCAGTAGCACATACCAGGACCATGGCGACACTGAAGCTTTCTTT. Translated, it gives CASSTYQDHGDTEAFF.

V is TRBV28 and J is TRBJ2-7; D remains unclear. This CDR3 has 13 residues. V lost 8 bases and J lost 5, with 16 bases in between. Germline V gene data show CDR1 as MDHEN and CDR2 as SYDVKM. This CDR3 reads CASPRVGIDEQYF. CDR3 bases: TGTGCCAGCCCTAGGGTAGGGATCGACGAGCAGTACTTC.

The J gene is TRBJ2-2, the V gene TRBV6-5; the match to TRBD2 covers 11 bases. Germline CDR1 MNHEY, CDR2 SVGAGI. This CDR3 is 14 amino acids long. V lost 10 bases, J lost 8 bases, and 9 bases stayed unmatched. CDR3 DNA sequence: TGTGCCACACTTACTAGCGGGAGAACTGGGGAGCTGTTTTTT. Its translation: CATLTSGRTGELFF.

CDR3 sequence (DNA): TGTGCCAGTAAGCTAGGGACAGGGAATCAGCCCCAGCATTTT. This sequence encodes CASKLGTGNQPQHF. The chain employs TRBV19 and TRBJ1-5; TRBD1 aligns across 9 bases. CDR1 and CDR2 (germline): LNHDA, SQIVND (reference sequence). V shed 7 bases, J shed 4 bases, and the junction held 5 bases outside the gene matches. The CDR3 extends over 14 amino acids.

The chain has TRBV10-3 and TRBJ1-5; no definite D call. CDR1 ENHRY and CDR2 SYGVKD come from the germline V gene. V lost 0 bases and J lost 4, with 4 bases in between. The CDR3 extends over 13 amino acids. The CDR3 is CAISESENQPQHF. The CDR3 region has the DNA TGTGCCATCAGTGAGTCGGAGAATCAGCCCCAGCATTTT.

The chain links TRBV19 to TRBJ2-7; no firm D call. The CDR3 runs to 14 residues. Per the germline V gene, CDR1 is LNHDA and CDR2 is SQIVND (reference sequence). The V end was cut by 3 bases, the J end by 0 bases, with 9 bases between. The CDR3: CASSIQVSSYEQYF. In DNA form, the CDR3 reads TGTGCCAGTAGTATCCAGGTCAGCTCCTACGAGCAGTACTTC.

The chain recombines TRBV5-6 with TRBJ2-2; 10 bases agree with TRBD2. The ends lost 3 bases at V and 2 bases at J; junction bases unmatched: 4. The CDR3 is 16 residues long. In germline, CDR1 is SGHDT, CDR2 YYEEEE. CDR3 nucleotides: TGTGCCAGCAGCTCGACTAGCGGGCTTAACACCGGGGAGCTGTTTTTT. Protein product: CASSSTSGLNTGELFF.

This chain connects TRBV28 to TRBJ1-4, with D hard to call. The CDR3 extends over 14 amino acids. Germline V gives CDR1 MDHEN, CDR2 SYDVKM. Deletions cut 2 bases from V and 5 bases from J, with 9 bases between. CDR3 coding DNA: TGTGCCAGCAGTTTACCAGGTGACAATGAAAAACTGTTTTTT. It yields the protein CASSLPGDNEKLFF.

The rearrangement links TRBV4-3 to TRBJ2-1, with 13 bases fitting TRBD2. V shed 0 bases and J 10 bases; nucleotides not matched to a gene: 6. Germline V gene data show CDR1 as LGHNA and CDR2 as YSLEER. The CDR3 runs to 16 residues. CDR3 sequence reads: CASSQDGLAGAAEQFF. CDR3 in DNA: TGCGCCAGCAGCCAAGACGGACTAGCGGGAGCGGCGGAGCAGTTCTTC.

This chain joins TRBV19 and TRBJ2-7; D is possibly TRBD1 (6 bases). With 10 bases removed from V and 6 bases from J, the gap between germline ends came to 13 bases. The CDR3 consists of 11 residues. CDR1 LNHDA and CDR2 SQIVND come from the germline V gene (reference sequence). This CDR3 reads CAIEIRGEQYF. In nucleotides, the CDR3 is TGTGCCATCGAAATCAGGGGCGAGCAGTACTTC.

This chain connects TRBV4-2 to TRBJ2-4; 14 nucleotides align to TRBD2. Trimming removed 0 bases from V and 2 bases from J; junction bases left unmatched: 9. The V gene's germline CDR1 is LGHNA and CDR2 YNFKEQ. CDR3 length: 20 amino acids. Here the CDR3 reads CASSQERGLAGDRSKNIQYF. The CDR3 coding sequence is TGTGCCAGCAGCCAAGAAAGGGGACTAGCGGGAGACCGGTCCAAAAACATTCAGTACTTC.

V gene TRBV9 combines with J gene TRBJ2-5; 9 bases line up with TRBD1. This CDR3 region has 16 residues. Trimming removed 0 bases from V and 4 bases from J; junction bases left unmatched: 7. Germline lookup yields CDR1 SGDLS and CDR2 YYNGEE. This CDR3 is CASSVDPGQGRETQYF. Written as DNA, the CDR3 is TGTGCCAGCAGCGTAGACCCGGGACAGGGACGAGAGACCCAGTACTTC.

V gene TRBV6-5 combines with J gene TRBJ2-1; TRBD2 matches at 12 bases. Germline V gives CDR1 MNHEY, CDR2 SVGAGI. Trimming took 6 bases from V and 12 from J; bases not matched to a gene: 6. The CDR3 runs to 13 residues. CDR3 in amino acids: CASRTSGRGGQFF. CDR3 DNA sequence: TGTGCCAGCAGGACTAGCGGGAGAGGTGGGCAGTTCTTC.

The chain uses TRBV4-1 and TRBJ2-3; D call uncertain. Germline values: CDR1 MGHRA, CDR2 YSYEKL. This CDR3 comprises 17 residues. V shed 1 base and J shed 0 bases, with 14 bases lying between them. CDR3 amino acids: CASSQGADYFSTDTQYF. DNA for the CDR3: TGCGCCAGCAGCCAAGGGGCTGATTACTTTAGCACAGATACGCAGTATTTT.

The chain combines TRBV7-3 with TRBJ1-1, with D unresolved. Germline loops: CDR1 SGHTA, CDR2 FQGTGA. The CDR3 has 14 residues. The V end was cut by 5 bases, the J end by 2 bases, with 12 bases between. The CDR3 region has the DNA TGTGCCAGCAGCCCTCAGCAGAGTAACACTGAAGCTTTCTTT. Translated: CASSPQQSNTEAFF.

This chain joins TRBV7-3 and TRBJ2-3; perhaps TRBD2 as D (5 bases). The CDR3 contains 13 residues. CDR1 is SGHTA, CDR2 FQGTGA, per germline. V shed 5 bases and J shed 6 bases, with 12 bases lying between them. Here the CDR3 DNA reads TGTGCCAGCAGCGCGGGTCCCCAGGATACGCAGTATTTT. This gives the protein CASSAGPQDTQYF.